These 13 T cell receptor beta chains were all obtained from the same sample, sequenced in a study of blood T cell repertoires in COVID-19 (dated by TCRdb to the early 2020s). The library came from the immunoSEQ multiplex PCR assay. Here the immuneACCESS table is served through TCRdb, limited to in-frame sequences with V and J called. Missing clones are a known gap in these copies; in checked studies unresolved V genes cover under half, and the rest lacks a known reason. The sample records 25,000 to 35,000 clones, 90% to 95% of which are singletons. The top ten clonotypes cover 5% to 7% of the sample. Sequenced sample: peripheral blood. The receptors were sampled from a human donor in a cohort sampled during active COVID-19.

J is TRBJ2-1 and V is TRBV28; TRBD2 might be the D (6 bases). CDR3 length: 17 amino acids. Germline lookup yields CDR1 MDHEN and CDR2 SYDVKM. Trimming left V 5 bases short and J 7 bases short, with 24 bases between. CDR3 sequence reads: CASSTSPGTSNWNEQFF. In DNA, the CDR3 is TGTGCCAGCAGTACTTCCCCCGGGACTTCAAATTGGAATGAGCAGTTCTTC.

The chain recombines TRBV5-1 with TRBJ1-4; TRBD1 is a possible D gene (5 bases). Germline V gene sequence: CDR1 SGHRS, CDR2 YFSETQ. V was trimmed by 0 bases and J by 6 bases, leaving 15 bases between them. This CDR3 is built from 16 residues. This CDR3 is CASSLVQGGYHEKLFF. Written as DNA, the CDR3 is TGCGCCAGCAGCTTGGTGCAGGGCGGTTATCATGAAAAACTGTTTTTT.

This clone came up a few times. CDR3 coding DNA: TGTGCCAGTAGTATAGAGGGCAGCTATGGCTACACCTTC. This translates into CASSIEGSYGYTF. The chain has TRBV19 and TRBJ1-2, with D uncertain. V was cut by 0 bases and J by 4 bases, with 6 bases left in between. Germline CDR1 is LNHDA and CDR2 is SQIVND (reference sequence). CDR3 length equals 13 residues.

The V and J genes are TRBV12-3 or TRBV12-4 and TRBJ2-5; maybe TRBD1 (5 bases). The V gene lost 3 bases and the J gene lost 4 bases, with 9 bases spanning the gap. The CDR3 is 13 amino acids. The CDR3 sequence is CASSFQGTETQYF. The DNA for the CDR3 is TGTGCCAGCAGTTTTCAGGGCACAGAGACCCAGTACTTC.

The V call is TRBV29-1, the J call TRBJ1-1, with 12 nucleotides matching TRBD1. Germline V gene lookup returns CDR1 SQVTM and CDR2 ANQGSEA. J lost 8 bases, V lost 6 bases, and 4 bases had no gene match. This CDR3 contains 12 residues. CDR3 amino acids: CSVRDRGREAFF. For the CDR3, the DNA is TGCAGCGTCCGGGACAGGGGGCGCGAAGCTTTCTTT.

CDR3 DNA sequence: TGTGCCAGCAGCTTATCGGGGTTGAATCAGCCCCAGCATTTT. Encoded protein: CASSLSGLNQPQHF. The chain carries TRBV7-8 and TRBJ1-5; D unresolved. This CDR3 is 14 amino acids long. V lost 2 bases, J lost 4 bases, and 9 bases lay in between. In germline, CDR1 is SGHVS, CDR2 FQNEAQ.

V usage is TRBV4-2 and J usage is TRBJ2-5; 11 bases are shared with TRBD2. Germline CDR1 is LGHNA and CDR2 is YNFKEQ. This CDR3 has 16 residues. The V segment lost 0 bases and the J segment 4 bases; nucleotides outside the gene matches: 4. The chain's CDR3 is CASSQDFSGGAETQYF. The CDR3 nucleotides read TGTGCCAGCAGCCAAGATTTTAGCGGGGGGGCAGAGACCCAGTACTTC.

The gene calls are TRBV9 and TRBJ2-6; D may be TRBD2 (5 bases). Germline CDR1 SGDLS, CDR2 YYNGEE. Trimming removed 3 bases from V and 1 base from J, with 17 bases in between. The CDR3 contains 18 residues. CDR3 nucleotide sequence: TGTGCCAGCAGCGAACCGAGCGGATTACGGTCTGGGGCCAACGTCCTGACTTTC. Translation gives CASSEPSGLRSGANVLTF. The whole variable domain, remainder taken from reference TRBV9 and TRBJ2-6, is DSGVTQTPKHLITATGQRVTLRCSPRSGDLSVYWYQQSLDQGLQFLIQYYNGEERAKGNILERFSAQQFPDLHSELNLSSLELGDSALYFCASSEPSGLRSGANVLTFGAGSRLTVL.

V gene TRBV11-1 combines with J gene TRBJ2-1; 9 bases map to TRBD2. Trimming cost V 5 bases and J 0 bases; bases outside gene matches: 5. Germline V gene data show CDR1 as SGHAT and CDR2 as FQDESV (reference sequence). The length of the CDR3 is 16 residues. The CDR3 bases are TGTGCCAGCAGCCTCCTGACTAGCGGCTCCTACAATGAGCAGTTCTTC. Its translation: CASSLLTSGSYNEQFF.

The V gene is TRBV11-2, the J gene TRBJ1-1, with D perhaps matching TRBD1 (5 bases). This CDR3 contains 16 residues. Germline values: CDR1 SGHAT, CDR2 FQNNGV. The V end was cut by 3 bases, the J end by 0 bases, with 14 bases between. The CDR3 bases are TGTGCCAGCAGCTTTGGGGCGGGACTCATGAACACTGAAGCTTTCTTT. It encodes CASSFGAGLMNTEAFF.

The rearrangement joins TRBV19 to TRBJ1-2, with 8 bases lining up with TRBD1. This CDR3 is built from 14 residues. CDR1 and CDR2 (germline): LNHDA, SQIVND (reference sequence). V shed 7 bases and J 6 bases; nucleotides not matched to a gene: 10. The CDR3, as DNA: TGTGCCAGTAACGGGGACAGGTGGTTGGATGGCTACACCTTC. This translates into CASNGDRWLDGYTF.

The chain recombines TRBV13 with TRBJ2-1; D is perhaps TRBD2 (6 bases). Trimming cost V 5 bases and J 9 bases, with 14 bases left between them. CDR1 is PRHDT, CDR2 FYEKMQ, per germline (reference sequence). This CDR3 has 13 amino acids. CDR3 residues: CASSPLRGSEQFF. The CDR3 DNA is TGTGCCAGCAGCCCGTTGCGGGGCAGTGAGCAGTTCTTC.

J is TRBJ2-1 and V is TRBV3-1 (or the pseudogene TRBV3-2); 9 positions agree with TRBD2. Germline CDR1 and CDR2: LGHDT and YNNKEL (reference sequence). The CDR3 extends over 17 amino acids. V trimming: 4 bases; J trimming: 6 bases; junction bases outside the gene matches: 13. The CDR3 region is CASSRVGGLAVINEQFF. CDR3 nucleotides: TGTGCCAGCAGCCGAGTCGGGGGACTAGCTGTGATCAATGAGCAGTTCTTC.